Below are 14 T cell receptor beta chains sequenced from a single sample in a study of blood T cell repertoires in COVID-19 (dated by TCRdb to 2018 to 2021). The library was generated by the immunoSEQ multiplex PCR assay. TCRdb took this table from immuneACCESS and kept in-frame rearrangements with V and J called. Such tables lack part of the clones; where checked against another copy, unresolved V genes explain under half of the gap, and the rest is unexplained. The sample data list 250,000 to 400,000 clones, and 90% of these were observed just once. 2.9% of the sample belongs to the ten largest clones. Sequenced sample: peripheral blood. These receptors were obtained from a woman aged 25 to 39 with COVID-19, enrolled during active disease.

The genes are TRBV2 and TRBJ1-1; 9 nucleotides match TRBD1. CDR1 SNHLY and CDR2 FYNNEI come from the germline V gene. The V segment lost 5 bases and the J segment 6 bases; nucleotides outside the gene matches: 4. The CDR3 covers 13 residues. CDR3 nucleotide sequence: TGTGCCAGCAGTAGTCGACAGGGGGCTGAAGCTTTCTTT. This sequence encodes CASSSRQGAEAFF.

The V call is TRBV25-1, the J call TRBJ2-2; 8 bases fit TRBD2. There are 17 residues in the CDR3. Germline CDR1 is MGHDK and CDR2 is SYGVNS. The junction had 10 bases not matched to a gene; V was cut back by 5 bases and J by 2 bases. The DNA for the CDR3 is TGTGCCAGCAGTCCTGGGGTTACTAGCGGCAACACCGGGGAGCTGTTTTTT. Its protein is CASSPGVTSGNTGELFF.

The rearrangement uses TRBV2 and TRBJ2-5; D is unresolved. The CDR3 loop spans 13 amino acids. V lost 6 bases, J lost 5 bases, and 13 bases lay in between. Germline CDR1 SNHLY, CDR2 FYNNEI. As DNA, the CDR3 is TGTGCCAGCAGGAGTTTCCCTAGGGAGACCCAGTACTTC. It encodes CASRSFPRETQYF.

This chain uses TRBV10-3 with TRBJ1-1; D possibly corresponds to TRBD1 (6 bases). Trimming pared 7 bases from V and 5 bases from J, leaving 11 bases between. Germline CDR1 ENHRY, CDR2 SYGVKD. The length of the CDR3 is 12 residues. The CDR3 region is CAIKGEGTEAFF. The CDR3 nucleotides are TGTGCCATCAAGGGGGAGGGTACTGAAGCTTTCTTT.

The chain carries TRBV20-1 and TRBJ2-3; a possible D gene is TRBD2 (5 bases). This CDR3 has 14 residues. V dropped 3 bases and J dropped 1 base, with 11 bases sitting between them. Germline V gives CDR1 DFQATT, CDR2 SNEGSKA (reference sequence). CDR3 in DNA: TGCAGTGCTAGTCCCGGACTTCGCACAGATACGCAGTATTTT. Translated: CSASPGLRTDTQYF.

The V gene is TRBV2, the J gene TRBJ1-6; 7 bases fit TRBD1. In germline, CDR1 is SNHLY, CDR2 FYNNEI. J lost 0 bases, V lost 11 bases, and 10 bases had no gene match. This CDR3 has 16 amino acids. The CDR3 sequence: CACQGGLSSYNSPLHF. The CDR3 DNA follows: TGTGCCTGCCAGGGGGGCCTTAGCTCCTATAATTCACCCCTCCACTTT.

This clone showed up just once. The chain combines TRBV27 with TRBJ2-1; TRBD2 aligns across 8 bases. The V gene's germline CDR1 is MNHEY and CDR2 SMNVEV (reference sequence). This CDR3 is built from 18 residues. J gave up 0 bases and V 8 bases, and 15 bases lay outside the gene matches. CDR3 sequence: CASGFNSGVISSYNEQFF. CDR3 sequence (DNA): TGTGCCAGCGGGTTTAATAGCGGGGTAATAAGCTCCTACAATGAGCAGTTCTTC.

The V gene is TRBV24-1, the J gene TRBJ2-5, with 14 bases matching TRBD2. The CDR3 consists of 18 residues. Unmatched junction bases numbered 10, after V lost 5 bases and J lost 3 bases. Germline V gene sequence: CDR1 KGHDR, CDR2 SFDVKD. CDR3 protein: CATSARIGTSGGKETQYF. The CDR3 nucleotides read TGTGCCACCAGTGCCCGGATCGGGACTAGCGGGGGAAAAGAGACCCAGTACTTC.

This clone has a single count. The chain couples TRBV30 to TRBJ2-7, with TRBD2 as a possible D gene (5 bases). Per the germline V gene, CDR1 is GTSNPN and CDR2 is SVGIG (reference sequence). V was clipped by 5 bases and J by 2 bases, with 13 bases between them. The CDR3 has 13 residues. The CDR3 protein is CAWAPDGAYEQYF. The CDR3 bases are TGTGCCTGGGCCCCCGACGGGGCCTACGAGCAGTACTTC.

The chain couples TRBV27 to TRBJ2-2, with unresolved D. The V and J ends lost 4 bases and 5 bases respectively, with 8 bases between them. This CDR3 contains 13 residues. The germline gives CDR1 MNHEY, CDR2 SMNVEV (reference sequence). The CDR3 bases are TGTGCCAGCAGTTCACAATCAACCGGGGAGCTGTTTTTT. Translation gives CASSSQSTGELFF.

This chain joins TRBV2 and TRBJ2-7, with TRBD2 as a possible D gene (6 bases). The CDR3 consists of 14 residues. Trimming removed 4 bases from V and 4 bases from J, with 14 bases in between. Germline V lookup: CDR1 SNHLY, CDR2 FYNNEI. The CDR3 region has the DNA TGTGCCAGCAGTGTCTTTCTGGGGACTTACGAGCAGTACTTC. Residues: CASSVFLGTYEQYF. Full variable domain (rest looked up from reference TRBV2 and TRBJ2-7): EPEVTQTPSHQVTQMGQEVILRCVPISNHLYFYWYRQILGQKVEFLVSFYNNEISEKSEIFDDQFSVERPDGSNFTLKIRSTKLEDSAMYFCASSVFLGTYEQYFGPGTRLTVT.

The chain uses TRBV5-4 and TRBJ2-3, with 7 bases that match TRBD2. CDR1 is SGHNT, CDR2 YYREEE, per germline (reference sequence). CDR3 length: 15 amino acids. The V and J ends lost 3 bases and 4 bases, in that order; junction bases with no gene match: 8. Written as DNA, the CDR3 is TGTGCCAGCAGCTCAAGAGCGGGATCTCCAGATACGCAGTATTTT. This encodes CASSSRAGSPDTQYF.

V gene TRBV2 combines with J gene TRBJ2-7; 11 nucleotides line up with TRBD2. The trim removed 6 bases at V and 7 bases at J, leaving 14 bases unmatched. The germline V gene encodes CDR1 SNHLY and CDR2 FYNNEI. The CDR3 consists of 16 residues. CDR3 in amino acids: CASSAWGLAVVGEQYF. The CDR3 DNA is TGTGCCAGCAGCGCGTGGGGACTAGCGGTCGTAGGAGAGCAGTACTTC.

This sequence joins TRBV9 and TRBJ2-1, with 8 nucleotides matching TRBD2. The CDR3 covers 15 residues. Germline V lookup: CDR1 SGDLS, CDR2 YYNGEE. The V and J ends lost 7 bases and 5 bases, in that order; junction bases with no gene match: 11. The CDR3 loop reads CASSESGRIHNEQFF. CDR3 bases: TGTGCCAGCTCAGAGAGCGGGAGAATCCACAATGAGCAGTTCTTC.